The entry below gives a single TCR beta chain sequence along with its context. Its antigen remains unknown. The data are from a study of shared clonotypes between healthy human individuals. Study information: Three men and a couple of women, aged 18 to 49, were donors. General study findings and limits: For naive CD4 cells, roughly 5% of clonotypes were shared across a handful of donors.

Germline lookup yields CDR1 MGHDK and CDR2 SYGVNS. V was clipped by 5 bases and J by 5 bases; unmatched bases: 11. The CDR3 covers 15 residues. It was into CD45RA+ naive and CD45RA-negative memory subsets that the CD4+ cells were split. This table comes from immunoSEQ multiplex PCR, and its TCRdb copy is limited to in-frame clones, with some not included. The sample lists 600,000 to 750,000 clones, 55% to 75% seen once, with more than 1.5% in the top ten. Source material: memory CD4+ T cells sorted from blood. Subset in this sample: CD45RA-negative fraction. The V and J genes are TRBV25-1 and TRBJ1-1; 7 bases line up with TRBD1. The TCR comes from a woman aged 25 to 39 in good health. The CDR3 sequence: CASSLEGAVGTEAFF. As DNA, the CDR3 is TGTGCCAGCAGTTTGGAGGGGGCGGTAGGTACTGAAGCTTTCTTT.